This paragraph covers one TCR beta chain sequence. This clonotype was seen ten or more times. Its binding antigen is unknown. Base qualities are not recorded, but no much larger clone differs from it by a single base. Measured from the cysteine to the phenylalanine, the CDR3 is 16 residues long. Only the CDR3 portion is preserved as DNA: 48 bases, with reading frame beginning at the first base. At the junction V is shortened by 5 bases and J by 4 bases, with 18 bases in between. CDR1 and CDR2, looked up from the germline V gene, are SGHTA and FQGNSA. The sample belongs to a study of T cells in Graves' hyperthyroidism and ophthalmopathy (dated by TCRdb to between 2018 and 2020). About the full investigation: Peripheral blood samples were taken at initial diagnosis, before any treatment was given. Whether ophthalmopathy could be predicted prospectively was tested in an independent validation cohort made up of roughly 19 hyperthyroidism patients plus 17 patients who later progressed to ophthalmopathy. The approximately 90 discovery patients were randomly split 7:3 into training and test sets. Once sampling was done, hyperthyroidism patients were given methimazole at a starting dose of 30 mg daily, whereas ophthalmopathy patients were given high-dose intravenous methylprednisolone. The study also compared thyroid tissue and blood T-cell repertoires from roughly six Graves' hyperthyroidism patients. A discovery cohort of roughly 100 patients, about 43 with Graves' ophthalmopathy and approximately 55 with stable Graves' hyperthyroidism, was used to find distinguishing TCR V-J signatures. The paper reports TCR Vbeta CDR3 sequencing of over 130 peripheral blood samples: around 45 ophthalmopathy, over 70 hyperthyroidism and around 17 progressor patients. General study outcomes and caveats: A model built on a 13 V-J signature distinguished ophthalmopathy from stable hyperthyroidism, reaching 87.88% sensitivity and 81.08% specificity in cross-validation and 80%/75% in testing. Sample size was not statistically predetermined, and blinding of investigators to group allocation was not performed. In validation, the model predicted progression to ophthalmopathy a median of about 6.8 months before onset, with about 64% sensitivity and about 75% specificity. Most expanded thyroid clonotypes (frequency above 0.001) were also found in blood, which suggests that blood repertoires may mirror thyroid immune responses.

Ophthalmopathy patients had moderately to severely active disease, with a Clinical Activity Score of 3 or more, a NOSPECS grade of 4 or more, and a disease duration of less than 3 months. Exclusion was applied to patients with uncontrolled infections, other autoimmune diseases, pregnancy or lactation. Diagnoses were based on clinical symptoms, serum thyroxine and TRAb, thyroid ultrasound and orbital computed tomography. PBMCs were separated from about 10 ml of fresh peripheral blood using Ficoll-Paque density gradient centrifugation. Trizol reagent was used to extract total RNA, and RNA quality was then checked on an Agilent 2100 Bioanalyzer. Amplification of TCR beta CDR3 regions was carried out from RNA transcripts. The first round of RT-PCR for the TCR CDR3 was performed with the HTBI primer set and the Qiagen OneStep RT-PCR kit. A second multiplex PCR round built the libraries, followed by size selection and purification. Sequencing of the libraries was done on an Illumina HiSeq2000 using paired-end 100 bp reads. In the authors' own workflow: SOAPnuke was used to process the raw data, removing reads that contained adapters or uncalled bases, had a mean Phred below 15, or lacked an exact match to the constant primer or identifier. High-quality paired reads were merged with COPE v1.2.5, and unique nucleotide sequences were defined as clonotypes. Clonotypes were aligned to IMGT TRBV, TRBD and TRBJ reference segments using MiTCR v1.1. The analysis was restricted to V-J combinations with a frequency above 0.0001, which together covered 99% to 99.2% of the repertoires. A TCS score was defined as the ratio of F50 (clonal expansion) to E x V (chaos), with BLOSUM62-based TCRdist applied between CDR3 peptides within each V-J. Welch's t-statistics and random forest reduced several hundred V-J features to fewer than 15, which were used in a naive Bayes classifier (R e1071). TCRdb reworked the public reads: Q25 trimming with fastp, MiXCR clone assembly, productive beta chains retained. Entries that share a CDR3 protein sequence are merged under the most common genes and DNA. TCRdb, rather than the study authors, made the V and J calls. This sample comprises about 400,000 distinct CDR3 sequences, about 14% of them detected only once. The ten most abundant clones make up about 19% of the sample.

The receptor was derived from a woman aged 25 to 39 with Graves' ophthalmopathy. This chain joins TRBV7-2 to TRBJ2-1, with the D call perhaps TRBD1 or TRBD2, as 5 bases match in each case. Input material: blood. Here the CDR3 is given as CASSVRRVRGYNEQFF. The DNA is as follows: TGTGCCAGCAGCGTAAGGCGGGTTAGGGGATACAATGAGCAGTTCTTC.